Given below is one T cell receptor beta chain in context. Its antigen is not known. This sample stems from a study of coeliac disease. Clones were sequenced by immunoSEQ multiplex PCR, and TCRdb holds only the in-frame ones, with some missing. Of approximately 5,400 clones detected, 55% to 75% appear once; the ten largest clones hold roughly a tenth. Deletions cut 0 bases from V and 5 bases from J, with 13 bases between. CDR3 length equals 15 residues. Germline CDR1 reads LGHNA; CDR2 reads YSLEER. General study findings and limits: Few TRB amino acid sequences were shared between samples; most were unique.

The rearrangement joins TRBV4-3 to TRBJ1-2; D unresolved. This receptor was identified in a man between 65 and 85 years old with active celiac disease. The sample comprised lymphocytes from the gut lamina propria. DNA for the CDR3: TGCGCCAGCAGCCAAGAAAGGACTGGGTCTTATGGCTACACCTTC. Its translation: CASSQERTGSYGYTF.